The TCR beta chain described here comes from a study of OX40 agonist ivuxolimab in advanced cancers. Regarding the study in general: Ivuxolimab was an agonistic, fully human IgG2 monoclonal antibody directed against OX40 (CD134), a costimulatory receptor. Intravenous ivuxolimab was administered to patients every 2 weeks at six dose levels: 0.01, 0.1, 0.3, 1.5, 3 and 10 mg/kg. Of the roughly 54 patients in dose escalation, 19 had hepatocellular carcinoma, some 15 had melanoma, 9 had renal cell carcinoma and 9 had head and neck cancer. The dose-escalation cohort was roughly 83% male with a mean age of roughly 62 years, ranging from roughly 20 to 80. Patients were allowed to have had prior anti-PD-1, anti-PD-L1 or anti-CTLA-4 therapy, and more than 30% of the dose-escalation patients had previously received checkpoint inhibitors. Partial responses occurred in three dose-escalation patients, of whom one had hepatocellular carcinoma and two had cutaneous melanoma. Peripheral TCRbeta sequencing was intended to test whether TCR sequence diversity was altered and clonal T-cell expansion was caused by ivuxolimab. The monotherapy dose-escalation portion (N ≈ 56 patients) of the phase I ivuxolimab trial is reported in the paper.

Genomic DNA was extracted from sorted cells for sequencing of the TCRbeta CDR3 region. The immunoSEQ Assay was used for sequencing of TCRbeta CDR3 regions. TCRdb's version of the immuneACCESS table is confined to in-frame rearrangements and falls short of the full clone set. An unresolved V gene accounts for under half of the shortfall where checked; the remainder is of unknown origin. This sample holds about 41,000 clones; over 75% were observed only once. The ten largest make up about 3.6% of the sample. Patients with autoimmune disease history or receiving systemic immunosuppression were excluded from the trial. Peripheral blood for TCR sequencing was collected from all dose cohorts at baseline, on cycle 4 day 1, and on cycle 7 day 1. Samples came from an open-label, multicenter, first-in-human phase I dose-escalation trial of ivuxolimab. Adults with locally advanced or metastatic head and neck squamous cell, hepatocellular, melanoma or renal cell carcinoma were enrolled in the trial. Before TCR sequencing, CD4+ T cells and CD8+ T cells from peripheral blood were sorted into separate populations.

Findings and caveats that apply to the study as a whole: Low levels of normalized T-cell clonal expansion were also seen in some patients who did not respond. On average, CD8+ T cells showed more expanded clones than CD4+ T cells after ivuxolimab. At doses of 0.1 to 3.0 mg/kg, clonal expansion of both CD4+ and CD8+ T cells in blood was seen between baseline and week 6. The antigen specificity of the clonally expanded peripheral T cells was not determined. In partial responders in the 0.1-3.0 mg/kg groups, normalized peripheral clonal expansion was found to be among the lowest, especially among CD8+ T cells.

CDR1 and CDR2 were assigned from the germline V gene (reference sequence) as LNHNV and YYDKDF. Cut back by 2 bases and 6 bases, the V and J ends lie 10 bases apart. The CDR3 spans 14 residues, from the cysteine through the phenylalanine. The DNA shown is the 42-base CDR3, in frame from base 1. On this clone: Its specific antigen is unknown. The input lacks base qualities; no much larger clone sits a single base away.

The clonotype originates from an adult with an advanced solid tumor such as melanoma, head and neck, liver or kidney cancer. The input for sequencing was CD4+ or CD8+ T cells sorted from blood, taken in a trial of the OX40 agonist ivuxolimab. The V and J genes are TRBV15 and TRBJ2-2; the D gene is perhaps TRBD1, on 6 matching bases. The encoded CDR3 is CATSRITGSGELFF. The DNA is TGTGCCACCAGCAGAATCACAGGGTCCGGGGAGCTGTTTTTT.